These 23 T cell receptor beta chains came from one sample sequenced in a study of blood T cell repertoires in COVID-19 (dated by TCRdb to about 2020). The receptor library was made with the immunoSEQ multiplex PCR assay. TCRdb stores this immuneACCESS table with in-frame sequences only. Part of the clones is absent; in the studies checked, under half of the shortfall reflects unresolved V genes, and no reason is known for the rest. In all, the sample holds 12,000 to 15,000 clones, and approximately 89% of those were seen once. About 9% of the sample is taken by the ten largest. The specimen sequenced was peripheral blood. The receptors were sampled from a human donor in a cohort sampled during active COVID-19.

The chain carries TRBV28 and TRBJ2-3; 7 bases fit TRBD2. CDR3 length equals 12 residues. Germline loops: CDR1 MDHEN, CDR2 SYDVKM. J lost 2 bases, V lost 11 bases, and 4 bases had no gene match. The CDR3 sequence is CAGGDSTDTQYF. The CDR3 DNA follows: TGTGCCGGGGGGGACTCCACAGATACGCAGTATTTT.

This clone was recorded only once. V is TRBV27 and J is TRBJ2-7; 7 bases are a match to TRBD1. V trimming: 0 bases; J trimming: 0 bases; junction bases outside the gene matches: 11. Germline CDR1 and CDR2: MNHEY and SMNVEV (reference sequence). The CDR3 runs to 18 residues. CDR3 bases: TGTGCCAGCAGTTTATCAGGGGACAGCAAATTCCACTCCTACGAGCAGTACTTC. This sequence encodes CASSLSGDSKFHSYEQYF.

The chain uses TRBV5-1 and TRBJ2-7, with 10 bases identical to TRBD2. The germline gives CDR1 SGHRS, CDR2 YFSETQ. After removal of 0 bases from V and 4 bases from J, the junction contained 7 bases not matched to a gene. The CDR3 is made up of 16 amino acids. The CDR3 bases are TGCGCCAGCAGCTTGGCCCGCGCTAGCGGGAGTTACGAGCAGTACTTC. Translation gives CASSLARASGSYEQYF. The full variable domain, in which reference TRBV5-1 and TRBJ2-7 provide the parts outside the CDR3, is KAGVTQTPRYLIKTRGQQVTLSCSPISGHRSVSWYQQTPGQGLQFLFEYFSETQRNKGNFPGRFSGRQFSNSRSEMNVSTLELGDSALYLCASSLARASGSYEQYFGPGTRLTVT.

This chain joins TRBV18 and TRBJ2-7, with 8 bases aligning to TRBD1. Germline-derived CDR1 and CDR2 are KGHSH and LQKENI. The CDR3 has 12 residues. V trimming: 4 bases; J trimming: 6 bases; junction bases outside the gene matches: 2. For the CDR3, the DNA is TGTGCCAGCTCACGGACAGGGCCCGAGCAGTACTTC. It codes for CASSRTGPEQYF. Drawing the rest from reference TRBV18 and TRBJ2-7, the complete variable domain is NAGVMQNPRHLVRRRGQEARLRCSPMKGHSHVYWYRQLPEEGLKFMVYLQKENIIDESGMPKERFSAEFPKEGPSILRIQQVVRGDSAAYFCASSRTGPEQYFGPGTRLTVT.

This clone was detected once. This sequence joins TRBV3-1 (or the pseudogene TRBV3-2) and TRBJ1-2; a possible D gene is TRBD1 (5 bases). Germline lookup yields CDR1 LGHDT and CDR2 YNNKEL (reference sequence). Trimming removed 7 bases at V and 2 bases at J, with 14 bases between. CDR3 length equals 14 residues. CDR3 in amino acids: CASTKAGRNYGYTF. CDR3 in DNA: TGTGCCAGCACTAAGGCAGGGAGGAACTATGGCTACACCTTC.

This chain connects TRBV2 to TRBJ1-2; D unclear. Between the trimmed V and J ends, which lost 7 bases and 4 bases, there was a span of 19 bases. The CDR3 totals 15 residues. Germline CDR1 is SNHLY and CDR2 is FYNNEI. CDR3 residues: CASIRDALGSYGYTF. The CDR3 coding sequence is TGTGCCAGCATCCGAGACGCACTGGGGAGCTATGGCTACACCTTC.

This clone has only a few counts. CDR3 region: CASSRVGRDEQFF. The DNA for the CDR3 is TGTGCCAGCAGCCGGGTGGGGAGGGATGAGCAGTTCTTC. The genes are TRBV11-2 and TRBJ2-1; the match to TRBD2 covers 7 bases. CDR1 is SGHAT, CDR2 FQNNGV, per germline. V lost 5 bases, J lost 8 bases, and 6 bases stayed unmatched. This CDR3 region has 13 residues.

The V and J genes are TRBV6-5 and TRBJ2-7; 9 nucleotides align to TRBD2. V lost 6 bases and J lost 3; bases outside the gene matches: 9. This CDR3 region has 15 residues. CDR1 MNHEY and CDR2 SVGAGI come from the germline V gene. CDR3 sequence reads: CASRGWTSEGYEQYF. CDR3 DNA: TGTGCCAGCAGGGGTTGGACTAGCGAGGGCTACGAGCAGTACTTC.

This chain joins TRBV5-1 and TRBJ2-5; a weak D match, TRBD1 (5 bases). Looked up from germline, CDR1 is SGHRS and CDR2 is YFSETQ. CDR3 length: 13 residues. V lost 0 bases and J 7 bases, leaving 10 bases between the germline ends. The CDR3 is CASSLAGLSTQYF. In DNA, the CDR3 is TGCGCCAGCAGCTTGGCAGGGCTGTCGACCCAGTACTTC.

The chain combines TRBV4-1 with TRBJ1-3, with D unresolved. V dropped 1 base and J dropped 0 bases, with 7 bases sitting between them. Germline lookup yields CDR1 MGHRA and CDR2 YSYEKL. The CDR3 length is 15 residues. The CDR3 is CASSQAPFSGNTIYF. CDR3 coding DNA: TGCGCCAGCAGCCAAGCCCCCTTCTCTGGAAACACCATATATTTT.

This chain links TRBV28 with TRBJ2-7, with TRBD2 matching 9 bases. Trimming at V came to 6 bases and at J to 4 bases, leaving 7 bases not matched to a gene. CDR1 and CDR2 from the germline V gene are MDHEN and SYDVKM. The CDR3 consists of 14 residues. The CDR3 DNA reads TGTGCCAGCAGCCACTTAGCGGGAGAGTACGAGCAGTACTTC. Translating it yields CASSHLAGEYEQYF.

V usage is TRBV7-9 and J usage is TRBJ2-7; TRBD1 agrees at 7 bases. This CDR3 spans 14 amino acids. Germline V CDR1 and CDR2: SEHNR, FQNEAQ (reference sequence). The junction had 7 bases not matched to a gene; V was cut back by 5 bases and J by 3 bases. The CDR3 nucleotides are TGTGCCAGCAGCAGAAGACAGGGTAACTACGAGCAGTACTTC. This encodes CASSRRQGNYEQYF. The variable domain in full, with the rest retrieved from reference TRBV7-9 and TRBJ2-7, is DTGVSQNPRHKITKRGQNVTFRCDPISEHNRLYWYRQTLGQGPEFLTYFQNEAQLEKSRLLSDRFSAERPKGSFSTLEIQRTEQGDSAMYLCASSRRQGNYEQYFGPGTRLTVT.

This clone was detected only a few times. CDR3 DNA: TGTGCCTGGAGTGTTGGGAGCCTTGGTTCACCCCTCCACTTT. Translated: CAWSVGSLGSPLHF. The gene calls are TRBV30 and TRBJ1-6; D is unresolved. V dropped 0 bases and J dropped 9 bases, with 12 bases sitting between them. The CDR3 extends over 14 amino acids. The germline V gene has CDR1 GTSNPN and CDR2 SVGIG (reference sequence).

J is TRBJ2-5 and V is TRBV9; D call uncertain. Germline loops: CDR1 SGDLS, CDR2 YYNGEE. CDR3 length equals 14 residues. V was shortened by 0 bases and J by 5 bases, with 11 bases between the two germline ends. The CDR3 region has the DNA TGTGCCAGCAGCGTAGGTAGCTATCACGAGACCCAGTACTTC. Translation gives CASSVGSYHETQYF.

The rearrangement joins TRBV4-1 to TRBJ2-7; D is undetermined. V was clipped by 1 base and J by 3 bases, with 7 bases between them. CDR1 MGHRA and CDR2 YSYEKL come from the germline V gene. The CDR3 runs to 13 residues. CDR3 sequence reads: CASSQAAGYEQYF. DNA for the CDR3: TGCGCCAGCAGCCAAGCGGCAGGCTACGAGCAGTACTTC.

This clone was seen only once. The CDR3 region has the DNA TGTGCCAGCAGTCCCAGGGGGCTTTCAGATACGCAGTATTTT. As protein: CASSPRGLSDTQYF. V gene TRBV11-2 combines with J gene TRBJ2-3; 8 bases are shared with TRBD1. The V and J ends lost 6 bases and 4 bases, in that order; junction bases with no gene match: 6. CDR3 length: 14 residues. CDR1 and CDR2 (germline): SGHAT, FQNNGV.

The chain combines TRBV5-1 with TRBJ2-5, with TRBD1 matching 11 bases. Germline V gene data show CDR1 as SGHRS and CDR2 as YFSETQ. J was trimmed by 4 bases and V by 3 bases; bases with no gene match: 8. CDR3 length: 16 amino acids. The CDR3 DNA is TGCGCCAGCAGCTACCGGGACAGGGGGGTCGTAGAGACCCAGTACTTC. It is translated as CASSYRDRGVVETQYF.

The chain uses TRBV9 and TRBJ2-7; 12 nucleotides agree with TRBD2. This CDR3 is 16 amino acids long. The germline V gene encodes CDR1 SGDLS and CDR2 YYNGEE. The V gene end was trimmed by 0 bases and the J gene end by 3 bases; junction bases not matched to a gene: 4. The CDR3 DNA reads as TGTGCCAGCAGCGTAGGTGCTAGCGGGAGGGTCTACGAGCAGTACTTC. Translation gives CASSVGASGRVYEQYF.

V is TRBV28 and J is TRBJ2-5, with TRBD2 identical over 10 bases. The ends lost 6 bases at V and 2 bases at J; junction bases unmatched: 6. Germline V gives CDR1 MDHEN, CDR2 SYDVKM. The CDR3 has 15 residues. The CDR3 coding sequence is TGTGCCAGCAGGTCCTCTAGCGGGGGACAAGAGACCCAGTACTTC. Its translation: CASRSSSGGQETQYF.

The gene calls are TRBV6-1 and TRBJ2-2, with 12 positions matching TRBD2. V lost 0 bases, J lost 5 bases, and 7 bases stayed unmatched. Germline assignment: CDR1 MNHNS and CDR2 SASEGT. This CDR3 spans 18 amino acids. The CDR3 nucleotides are TGTGCCAGCAGTGAAGCTGGACTAGCGGGAAAAGAAACCGGGGAGCTGTTTTTT. Its translation is CASSEAGLAGKETGELFF.

The chain carries TRBV2 and TRBJ2-1, with 9 bases fitting TRBD2. Germline V lookup: CDR1 SNHLY, CDR2 FYNNEI. The V and J ends lost 4 bases and 4 bases, in that order; junction bases with no gene match: 2. CDR3 size: 14 residues. CDR3 amino acids: CASSGSGGYNEQFF. The DNA of the CDR3 is TGTGCCAGCAGTGGTAGCGGGGGATACAATGAGCAGTTCTTC.

This clone was counted only a few times. The CDR3 loop reads CASNRGGGGNTIYF. CDR3 coding DNA: TGTGCCAGCAACCGTGGTGGGGGCGGAAACACCATATATTTT. The J gene is TRBJ1-3, the V gene TRBV28; weak D call: TRBD1 (6 bases). Per the germline V gene, CDR1 is MDHEN and CDR2 is SYDVKM. V lost 7 bases, J lost 4 bases, and 14 bases lay in between. The CDR3 contains 14 residues.

The rearrangement links TRBV7-9 to TRBJ2-7; 8 bases align to TRBD2. This CDR3 comprises 18 residues. The V and J ends lost 7 bases and 7 bases, in that order; junction bases with no gene match: 24. Germline values: CDR1 SEHNR, CDR2 FQNEAQ (reference sequence). The DNA of the CDR3 is TGTGCCAGCACTATAGTCCGGGGGGGGGCCCACCGGTGGTGGGAGCAGTACTTC. It translates to CASTIVRGGAHRWWEQYF.